This entry is about one T cell receptor beta chain. Its antigen is currently not known. Qualities for individual bases were not recorded, and no much larger clone is one base off. The immunoSEQ Assay, a bias-controlled multiplex PCR, was used to amplify TCRbeta CDR3 regions from genomic DNA. The authors processed their data as follows. The number of nucleated cells in each sample was estimated from the amplification of reference gene primers within the assay. Sequence reads were collapsed and filtered to measure the absolute abundance of every unique TCRbeta CDR3 rearrangement. For each sample, productive Simpson clonality was calculated by taking the square root of Simpson's diversity index across productive rearrangements. TCRdb re-hosts the immuneACCESS table, in-frame sequences only. Its copies lack some clones; in the studies checked, an unresolved V gene accounts for under half of them, and the cause for the rest is not known. The D gene and trimming were derived from the DNA, and the V and J assignments and clone size from that table. Present in this sample are 75,000 to 100,000 clones, about 77% of which were seen just once. The top ten clones comprise roughly a tenth of the sample.

These data belong to a study of blood T cell repertoires in COVID-19 (dated by TCRdb to 2020 to 2022). With respect to the entire study: Samples covering the acute and convalescent phases of COVID-19 were provided by collaborators in the United States, Italy and Spain. The prospective study material was composed of cDNA or gDNA derived from T cells, B-cell-depleted T cells, or PBMCs. The samples were drawn from two sources: the first 160 participants of the ongoing ImmuneRACE study, and 1,000 to 1,500 subjects contributed by 6 global collaborators. Deeply sampled blood TCRbeta repertoires from subjects exposed to, actively infected with, or recovered from COVID-19 were included in the dataset. The repertoires were released in a freely available public database meant as a resource for research on the immune response to SARS-CoV-2. Where available, HLA class I and class II types were taken from metadata supplied by the sample provider and were not determined by assay-based typing. Sample metadata almost always included a de-identified subject ID, COVID-19 status, age in years and sex. Results the study describes overall, beyond this receptor: The amount of clinical and demographic metadata varied by source and participant and was provided uncurated.

Whole blood was collected in K2EDTA tubes by collaborating institutions according to the institutions' own protocols. For TCRbeta analysis, collaborators shipped samples as frozen whole blood, isolated PBMCs, or DNA extracted from either of those sample types. At the junction V is shortened by 0 bases and J by 2 bases; bases outside the gene matches: 18. There are 20 amino acids in the CDR3, from cysteine to phenylalanine inclusive. Kept here is only the CDR3 DNA, which spans 60 bases and is read in frame from base 1. The germline V gene gives CDR1 as SGHRS and CDR2 as YFSETQ. Sequenced: peripheral blood. The TCR sequence derives from a woman older than 75 with acute or convalescent COVID-19. The chain joins TRBV5-1 to TRBJ1-2; 8 of the junction bases match TRBD1. Read as DNA, the sequence is TGCGCCAGCAGCTTGGCCAGGGCAGGGGGCGCGGGGCACTCAAACTATGGCTACACCTTC. Its protein is CASSLARAGGAGHSNYGYTF.